This T cell receptor (beta chain) derives from a study of graft-versus-host responses after intestinal transplantation. Overall study: Multivisceral, liver-intestinal, or isolated intestinal grafts were transplanted into recipients. Study-level results: There were GvH clones found in recipient marrow, and some of them appeared first in ileum or blood.

Profiled with immunoSEQ multiplex PCR; TCRdb holds only in-frame clones, not every one. Of some 100,000 clones listed, over 85% are singletons. Germline CDR1 is LGHNA and CDR2 is YSLEER. V gave up 0 bases and J gave up 1 base, with 10 bases separating them. The CDR3 is 15 residues long. Note on this clone: What it recognizes is unknown.

Sequenced material: unstimulated CD8+ T cells sorted from spleen or lymph node cells, taken before transplant. This clonotype originated in a human donor who was the organ donor for an intestinal transplant. The rearrangement links TRBV4-3 to TRBJ2-7; D gene unclear. The CDR3 DNA is TGCGCCAGCAGCCAAGATCGTCACGAGTCCTACGAGCAGTACTTC. The encoded protein is CASSQDRHESYEQYF.